This paragraph covers one T cell receptor (beta chain) sequence. Its antigen remains undetermined. Base qualities are not recorded, but no much larger clone differs from it by a single base. Between the V and J ends, shortened by 4 bases and 1 base respectively, the junction contains 10 bases. CDR3 length: 14 amino acids, cysteine to phenylalanine. The retained sequence is limited to the CDR3, 42 bases, with the frame set at the first base. Based on the germline V gene, the CDR1 and CDR2 sequences are SGHTA and FQGNSA. This specimen belongs to a study of T-cell memory formation after mild COVID-19 (dated by TCRdb to the early 2020s). Some background on the complete study: Most TCR sequence clusters were specific to one of the two donors. Longitudinal TCRalpha and TCRbeta repertoire sequencing tracked T-cell clones expanding and contracting after mild COVID-19 in a couple of donors. The cohort was made up of two young adult volunteers, one female and one male, who were previously healthy.

The sequencing machine was an Illumina NovaSeq 6000. cDNA libraries for TCRalpha and TCRbeta were prepared by 5'RACE using constant-segment primers, with sample barcodes and unique molecular identifiers added. Trizol reagent was used to extract RNA from every sample. Libraries were amplified in two PCR steps, with a second sample barcode and Illumina TruSeq adapters added in the second step. Sequencing of libraries was performed on an Illumina NovaSeq with 2 x 150 bp paired-end reads. The study's own analysis went as follows. Demultiplexing of reads and collapsing into UMI-guided consensus sequences were performed with migec v1.2.7. With mixcr v2.1.11, UMI consensuses were aligned to TRA and TRB V and J templates and assembled into clonotypes. A clonotype was counted as expanded or contracted only if both edgeR and NoisET called the change significant, with noise models trained on biological replicates. edgeR calls used a false discovery rate-adjusted p below 0.01 and a log2 fold-change threshold of 1. PCA with hierarchical clustering of max-normalized trajectories of the 1000 most abundant clonotypes was used as exploratory dynamics analysis. Separately sequenced CD4+ and CD8+ repertoires were used to assign a CD4 or CD8 phenotype to each responding clone. The raw public data were reprocessed by TCRdb itself: fastp quality trimming at Q25, MiXCR clonotype calling, in-frame beta chains only. Rows with one shared CDR3 protein collapse into an entry with the most common genes and DNA. TCRdb's processing, not the authors' own work, is the source of the V and J calls. The sample records 400,000 to 500,000 distinct CDR3 sequences, approximately 24% of which are singletons. The ten largest make up roughly 9.7% of the sample.

The full study reports these points: The study covered only two mild cases, and larger cohorts including severe cases with pre-infection samples were considered necessary. Clones that contracted from day 15 to 85 showed balanced CD4/CD8 phenotypes, whereas a second wave of clones that expanded from day 15 to 37 leaned towards CD4+. The second-wave clones that peaked on day 37 were not confirmed to be SARS-CoV-2 specific. Contracting CD4+ clones turned up mainly in the CM and EM memory subsets, whereas EMRA was where CD8+ clones were enriched. The detection of some responding clones in pre-infection memory suggests that pre-existing cross-reactive memory T cells joined the SARS-CoV-2 response.

PBMCs were isolated by Ficoll-Paque density gradient centrifugation. The chain was built from TRBV7-2 and TRBJ2-5; the D gene assignment is perhaps TRBD1 or TRBD2, with each matching 5 bases. Sequenced: PBMCs or a T cell subset sorted from them (not recorded which). The origin of this receptor is an adult woman who had mild COVID-19 (a few samples of this study predate the infection). The sample titles of this study are shuffled in the database, so cell type and time point are left out; the donor was told from shared clones. The CDR3 region reads CASSSVGAQETQYF. The nucleotide sequence is given as TGTGCCAGCAGCTCAGTCGGGGCCCAAGAGACCCAGTACTTC.